Sequencing of this TCR beta chain was carried out in a study of T cells in Graves' hyperthyroidism and ophthalmopathy. This clonotype was recorded at least ten times. TCR beta CDR3 regions were amplified from RNA. HTBI primers were used for first-round RT-PCR of the TCR CDR3. MiXCR, applied by TCRdb to the multiplex PCR reads, yields one record per CDR3 protein. Altogether 650,000 to 750,000 distinct CDR3 sequences are present, 14% being singletons, with the ten largest covering approximately 10%. The sequenced sample consisted of blood. This clonotype originated in a woman aged 18-29 years with Graves' hyperthyroidism.

CDR3 region: CASSEHRNTEAFF. The CDR3 nucleotides are TGTGCCAGCAGTGAGCACAGGAACACTGAAGCTTTCTTT. The J gene is TRBJ1-1, the V gene TRBV6-1; D is unclear. This CDR3 comprises 13 residues. V lost 3 bases to trimming and J lost 1 base, with 6 bases between them. Per the germline V gene, CDR1 is MNHNS and CDR2 is SASEGT.